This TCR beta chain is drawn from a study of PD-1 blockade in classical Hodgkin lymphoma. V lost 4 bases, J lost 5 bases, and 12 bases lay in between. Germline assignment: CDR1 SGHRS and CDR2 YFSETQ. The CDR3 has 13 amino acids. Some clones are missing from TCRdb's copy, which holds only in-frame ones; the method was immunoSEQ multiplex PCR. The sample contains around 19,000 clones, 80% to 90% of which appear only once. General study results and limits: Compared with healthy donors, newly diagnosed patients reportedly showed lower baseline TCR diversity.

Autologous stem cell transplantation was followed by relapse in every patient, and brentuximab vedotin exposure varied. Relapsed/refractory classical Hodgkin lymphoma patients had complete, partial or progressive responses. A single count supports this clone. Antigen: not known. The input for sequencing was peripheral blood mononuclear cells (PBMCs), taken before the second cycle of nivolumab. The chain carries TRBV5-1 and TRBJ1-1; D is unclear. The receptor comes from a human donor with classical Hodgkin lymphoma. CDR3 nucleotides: TGCGCCAGCAGCGACTTTAGCAAGACTGAAGCTTTCTTT. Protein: CASSDFSKTEAFF.